One sample yielded the 2 T cell receptor beta chains listed below, sequenced in a study of blood T cell repertoires in COVID-19. Using immunoSEQ multiplex PCR, the repertoire was profiled, and TCRdb retains in-frame clones only, with some absent. The table has some 220,000 clones, roughly 84% seen once; the top ten hold roughly 5%. Sample: peripheral blood. Receptors originate from a woman in her sixties or seventies who had recovered from COVID-19.

V gene TRBV5-4 combines with J gene TRBJ2-7; 10 bases agree with TRBD2. Germline V gene lookup returns CDR1 SGHNT and CDR2 YYREEE (reference sequence). The CDR3 is made up of 13 amino acids. V shed 4 bases, J shed 3 bases, and the junction held 1 base outside the gene matches. CDR3 protein: CASSRTSGYEQYF. The CDR3 region has the DNA TGTGCCAGCAGCCGGACTAGCGGCTACGAGCAGTACTTC. The whole variable domain, filled in from reference TRBV5-4 and TRBJ2-7, reads ETGVTQSPTHLIKTRGQQVTLRCSSQSGHNTVSWYQQALGQGPQFIFQYYREEENGRGNFPPRFSGLQFPNYSSELNVNALELDDSALYLCASSRTSGYEQYFGPGTRLTVT.

The V gene is TRBV2, the J gene TRBJ2-2, with TRBD2 matching over 7 bases. V was clipped by 8 bases and J by 0 bases; unmatched bases: 3. CDR3 length: 14 amino acids. CDR1 and CDR2 (germline): SNHLY, FYNNEI. The CDR3 DNA follows: TGTGCCAGCCAGCGGGGTACGAACACCGGGGAGCTGTTTTTT. Its protein is CASQRGTNTGELFF.